This TCR beta chain was sequenced in a study of cytomegalovirus exposure and HLA in healthy donors (dated by TCRdb to 2015 to 2018). Some background on the complete study: In an earlier analysis of under 600 of the donors, 250 to 350 Gb of sequence data and 100 million or so unique TCR beta sequences from 150 million to 200 million T cells were reported. An early release covering roughly 580 HLA-typed donors comprised 300 to 350 gigabases of sequencing data and approximately 85 million unique TCR sequences. Of the approximately 370 genotyped donors, over 80% were placed in the genetic ancestry cluster associated with self-reported Caucasian donors. The study aimed to test whether cataloging public T cell receptors could reveal signatures of past pathogen exposure. The study profiled the T cell repertoires of 500 to 800 subjects by immunosequencing and related them to cytomegalovirus serostatus. Along with the roughly 670-subject first cohort, a separate validation cohort of over a hundred different subjects was used. High-throughput TCR immunosequencing, statistical association of individual TCRs with disease status, and machine learning were combined to predict cytomegalovirus infection status. A later analysis re-analyzed previously published TCR beta repertoires from 666 donors and added high-resolution HLA genotyping to study TCR occurrence patterns. Rather than using new phenotypic data, the later analysis identified candidate immune exposures from TCR beta sequences and from how often those sequences occurred across donors. An earlier analysis of around 580 of the donors used high-throughput TCR beta sequencing to judge whether each TCR beta V gene segment behaved as functional or pseudogenic. Alongside the repertoire data, information on donor age, sex, ethnicity and CMV serostatus was compiled. In a later genetic analysis, genome-wide SNP genotypes for about 65% of the roughly 670 donors were used, and that subset was treated as a discovery cohort. Every repertoire in the discovery cohort had been generated on one and the same sequencing platform. Both class I and class II loci were covered by HLA typing, at four-digit resolution. The number of donors typed differed by locus, with roughly 629-640 for A, B, C, DRB1 and DQB1, roughly 520 for DQA1, 600 to 610 for DPA1, and about 450 for DPB1. Because of strong linkage in the cohort, roughly five DR-DQ haplotypes were treated as single units for association and clustering. On average, around 240,000 unique TCR beta nucleotide sequences were sequenced per donor among 398 genotyped donors of the cohort, with approximately 18% of those sequences being non-productive.

The cohort comprised more than 550 healthy bone marrow donors. Cohort members were all nominally healthy when sampled, although unrecorded immune exposures were likely present. The donor tested CMV seronegative, placing the donor among the roughly 350 seronegative members of the cohort. Each donor provided a peripheral blood sample, and peripheral blood mononuclear cells were used for TCR beta sequencing. The Qiagen DNeasy Blood Extraction Kit was used to extract genomic DNA from the blood cell samples. CDR1 SGHNT and CDR2 YYREEE were looked up in the germline V gene (reference sequence). The V end gives up 3 bases and the J end 6 bases, leaving 13 bases in the junction not matched to a gene. The CDR3 goes from the cysteine to the phenylalanine over 17 residues. The retained sequence is limited to the CDR3, 51 bases, with the frame set at the first base. The library relied on the immunoSEQ multiplex PCR assay. For the multiplex PCR, a mixture combining 60 forward primers for TCR Vbeta segments and 13 reverse primers for TCR Jbeta segments was used. The CDR3 region of rearranged TCR beta genes was amplified from genomic DNA by a multiplex PCR assay. The Illumina HiSeq System was used to sequence the amplified TCR beta libraries as 87-base-pair reads. In the paper's pipeline: A later analysis counted tens of millions of unique TCR beta chains across the 670 or so repertoires, and some 12 million of these chains were shared by at least two donors. A nearest-neighbor algorithm error-corrected the raw reads and collapsed the reads into unique sequences, merging closely related sequences to remove PCR and sequencing errors. To assign V, D and J gene segments, CDR3 sequences were aligned to IMGT reference sequences. For a sequence to be retained, at least a six-nucleotide match to both a V gene segment and a J gene segment was required. Rearrangements were called productive when the CDR3 lacked stop codons and stayed in frame with V and J; all others were non-productive. CDR3 was defined by IMGT convention, running from the second conserved V-encoded cysteine to the conserved J-encoded phenylalanine. Sequences without an unambiguous match to a single V gene segment were excluded from the earlier analysis of about 600 of the donors. An earlier analysis of some 610 of the donors called V segments functional above 56.7% productive rearrangements and segregating when the between-donor standard deviation exceeded 5%. A statistical classification framework was developed to diagnose cytomegalovirus status using the catalog of TCR beta chain sequences. In a later analysis, TCR nucleotide sequences were compared against IMGT/GENE-DB human TR gene sequences so that V and J genes could be assigned. Using the TCRdist pipeline, a later analysis assigned CDR3 sequences along with most-parsimonious VDJ recombination scenarios. A later analysis defined each TCR beta chain by its CDR3 amino acid sequence plus V-gene family, and excluded reads lacking a unique V-gene family. To address suspected cross-contamination and a sequencing artifact, a later analysis removed around 590 highly shared, low-generation-probability nucleotide sequences. For each public chain, a later analysis derived a clonal expansion index from normalized ranks of inferred template counts within each repertoire. In a later analysis, generation probabilities were computed using a VDJ recombination model fitted to out-of-frame rearrangements, and the results were checked against IGoR. A later analysis scored TCR-TCR, TCR-HLA and TCR-CMV co-occurrence with hypergeometric tests, applying a repertoire-size bias correction to TCR pairs. In a later analysis, false discovery rates were estimated by permuting HLA or CMV assignments 20 times. In a later analysis, co-occurring TCRs were grouped using DBSCAN, with TCRdist sequence similarity added in when clustering inside HLA-allele-positive subsets. Repertoires with fewer than 30,000 or more than 120,000 public chains, plus five repertoires with anomalous nucleotide sharing, were excluded from co-occurrence clustering. TCRdb holds this immuneACCESS table with in-frame rearrangements only. Some clones are missing; in checked studies, unresolved V genes explain under half, and the rest has no known cause. D and trimming come from the DNA, and the V and J calls and clone size come from that table. This sample gives about 160,000 clones in total; around 78% of them show up just once. Together, the top ten hold approximately 3% of the sample.

With respect to this clone: The antigen it binds to is not known. The record has no base qualities; no much larger clone is one base away.

The paper's findings and limits, for the study overall: In a later analysis, the rate of TCR association differed among HLA loci, with DRB1 alleles having the most associated TCRs and HLA-C alleles having the fewest. Because counts were too low, 15 to 20 rarely observed V segments, including chromosome 9 orphons, were excluded from the earlier analysis of some 540 of the donors. While some public TCRs were present in many individuals, most TCR sequences turned up only very rarely across donors. For the cohort, immune exposure information was limited to CMV serostatus. In a later genetic analysis, fewer N-insertions in productive TCRs were reported among donors in an Asian-associated ancestry cluster than the roughly 640-donor mean. HLA typing was unavailable for some donors at each locus, so association tests used only the typed subset. A later analysis associated some 17,000 TCR beta sequences with specific HLA alleles at a false discovery rate of 0.05. The cohort was sequenced for TCR beta chains only, and without alpha or paired-chain data the features that could be detected were limited. When HLA alleles, especially DR and DQ, strongly co-occurred, attributing TCR associations to individual alleles was difficult. V-gene and J-gene trimming of TCR beta chains was associated with a missense DCLRE1C variant in a later genetic analysis, and the association was replicated in an independent cohort. According to a later analysis, most CMV-associated TCR beta chains appeared to be HLA-restricted, and the HLA associations seemed to be driven largely by CMV exposure. It was suggested by the authors that the approach could potentially be generalized to other disease states and immunological phenotypes. A later analysis found that HLA-associated TCR beta chains were more clonally expanded and had lower generation probabilities than equally common non-associated chains. Broadly in line with IMGT annotations, most TCR beta V segments showed up in productive rearrangements about 87% or about 30% of the time in an earlier analysis of several hundred of the donors. The presence/absence analyses assumed that sequencing depth was roughly uniform across donors, and that assumption may not be true. The 87-base-pair reads could not distinguish some IMGT-functional V segments, including TRBV6-2 and TRBV6-3, so those segments were excluded. In vitro tests confirmed that a few of the cytomegalovirus-associated TCR beta chains recognize cytomegalovirus antigens. A cluster of highly shared sequence variants was judged likely to represent a technical artifact of the sequencing pipeline. Linkage disequilibrium might explain the correlated functional status among segregating V segments, but an unknown experimental factor could not be ruled out. Cytomegalovirus status was reported to be diagnosed by the classifier with high specificity and sensitivity in both the original and validation cohorts. A further reported finding was that TCR beta sequences accurately predicted the HLA-A and HLA-B alleles for most subjects in the first cohort. A total of some 180 TCR beta chains were listed by the study as associated with cytomegalovirus. Several of the top co-occurrence clusters appeared to be linked to parvovirus B19, influenza, CMV and Epstein-Barr virus, according to a later analysis.

Recombination connected TRBV5-4 to TRBJ2-1; a stretch of 9 junction bases matches TRBD1. This TCR was sampled from a woman aged 40 to 49 in good health and CMV-seronegative. Sequenced: PBMCs. The CDR3 reads CASSSPPGQGKGNEQFF. The nucleotide sequence is TGTGCCAGCAGCTCCCCCCCGGGACAGGGTAAGGGCAATGAGCAGTTCTTC.